Listed here are 9 T cell receptor beta chains from one sample, sequenced in a study of post-analysis software for immune sequencing data. Which antigens these TCRs recognize remains unknown. Sequencing libraries made from TCR beta cDNA carried unique molecular identifiers. TCRdb re-derived calls from the PCR reads in MiXCR, one entry per CDR3 protein. The repertoire includes about 200,000 distinct CDR3 sequences, around 29% of them detected once, and 3.4% sits in the top ten. Overall study findings and caveats: Controls had lower frequencies than patients of about 5 TRBV segments, which included TRBV5-6, TRBV5-1 and TRBV20-1.

Sequencing input: blood. The receptor set was obtained from a girl under 18 with multiple sclerosis.

This clonotype was detected ten times or more. The chain uses TRBV12-3 or TRBV12-4 and TRBJ1-1; 9 bases agree with TRBD1. V shed 7 bases and J 1 base; nucleotides not matched to a gene: 4. The CDR3 loop spans 14 amino acids. The CDR3 sequence: CASTKTGGNTEAFF. For the CDR3, the DNA is TGTGCCAGCACCAAGACAGGGGGGAACACTGAAGCTTTCTTT.

This clonotype was observed many times. The chain joins TRBV20-1 to TRBJ2-7, with 10 nucleotides matching TRBD2. CDR1 is DFQATT and CDR2 is SNEGSKA in the germline V gene (reference sequence). Unmatched junction bases numbered 7, after V lost 6 bases and J lost 2 bases. This CDR3 region has 14 residues. The CDR3 DNA sequence: TGCAGTGCCAAGGTCACTAGCGGGACCTACGAGCAGTACTTC. Translating gives CSAKVTSGTYEQYF.

The chain links TRBV20-1 to TRBJ2-7; 12 bases map to TRBD2. The J call is uncertain, as TRBJ2-5 better fits the DNA end. The germline CDR1 and CDR2 sequences are DFQATT and SNEGSKA (reference sequence). This CDR3 spans 16 amino acids. The CDR3 sequence is CSARGTSGMGSGTQYF. CDR3 in DNA: TGCAGTGCTAGAGGGACTAGCGGGATGGGGTCCGGGACCCAGTACTTC.

This clonotype appeared a few times. This may stem from a read error, because a much larger clone lies one nucleotide away. The chain combines TRBV15 with TRBJ2-1; TRBD2 agrees at 10 bases. V shed 5 bases and J 2 bases; nucleotides not matched to a gene: 12. This CDR3 is built from 18 residues. Germline lookup yields CDR1 LNHNV and CDR2 YYDKDF (reference sequence). CDR3 bases: TGTGCCACCAGCCGATTACCAGCGGGAGGGTCAACCTACAATGAGCAGTTCTTC. Its translation is CATSRLPAGGSTYNEQFF.

The chain has TRBV20-1 and TRBJ2-1; 7 bases are a match to TRBD2. Germline loops: CDR1 DFQATT, CDR2 SNEGSKA (reference sequence). The CDR3 has 17 residues. With 0 bases clipped from V and 2 bases from J, the junction kept 10 bases outside the gene matches. The CDR3 DNA reads TGCAGTGCTAGAGATCTTGGAGCTAGCGGAACCTACAATGAGCAGTTCTTC. Translated, it gives CSARDLGASGTYNEQFF.

This clonotype showed up many times. The rearrangement joins TRBV5-1 to TRBJ2-1, with TRBD2 as a possible D gene (6 bases). The CDR3 runs to 14 residues. CDR1 and CDR2 from the germline V gene are SGHRS and YFSETQ. V was trimmed by 5 bases and J by 3 bases, leaving 12 bases between them. CDR3 residues: CASRIRESYNEQFF. The CDR3 region has the DNA TGCGCCAGCAGGATACGGGAGAGCTACAATGAGCAGTTCTTC.

This chain joins TRBV28 and TRBJ1-2; 7 bases line up with TRBD1. Germline assignment: CDR1 MDHEN and CDR2 SYDVKM. The CDR3 runs to 14 residues. V was pared by 4 bases and J by 10 bases, with 12 bases of the junction left unmatched. CDR3 amino acids: CASSSSTGSPYYTF. The DNA for the CDR3 is TGTGCCAGCAGTTCATCGACAGGGTCCCCTTACTACACCTTC.

Details on this clonotype: A single base separates this from a much larger clone, so it may be a read error. The gene calls are TRBV27 and TRBJ2-1, with D possibly being TRBD1 or TRBD2 (5 bases each). The CDR3 is 15 residues long. Germline V gene data show CDR1 as MNHEY and CDR2 as SMNVEV (reference sequence). CDR3 nucleotide sequence: TGTGCCACCGATATCGGGGCCAGGGCCTACAATGGGCAGTTCTTC. This encodes CATDIGARAYNGQFF.

This clonotype was picked up many times. The rearrangement joins TRBV5-1 to TRBJ2-1; D is possibly TRBD1 (6 bases). Trimming removed 5 bases from V and 6 bases from J, with 18 bases in between. Per the germline V gene, CDR1 is SGHRS and CDR2 is YFSETQ. This CDR3 has 15 amino acids. CDR3 loop: CASSSTGSRSNEQFF. The CDR3 DNA sequence: TGCGCCAGCAGTTCCACAGGGTCAAGGAGCAATGAGCAGTTCTTC.